The 3 T cell receptor beta chains in this list originate from one sample, sequenced in a study of shared clonotypes between healthy human individuals. The assay was immunoSEQ multiplex PCR, and TCRdb's table has in-frame clones only and misses some. Among millions of clones listed, approximately 94% were seen once. The sample comprised naive CD4+ T cells sorted from blood. The subset: CD45RA+ positively selected. The source is a man between 18 and 29 years old in good health.

This clone was detected once. This chain connects TRBV5-1 to TRBJ2-3; 7 bases are a match to TRBD2. The CDR3 sequence is 14 residues long. The ends lost 6 bases at V and 2 bases at J; junction bases unmatched: 6. CDR1 and CDR2 (germline): SGHRS, YFSETQ. CDR3 in DNA: TGCGCCAGCACCAGCGGGGCAATCACAGATACGCAGTATTTT. It translates to CASTSGAITDTQYF.

The CDR3 reads CASSQDAGGSINEQFF. CDR3 in DNA: TGCGCCAGCAGCCAAGATGCGGGGGGGTCGATCAATGAGCAGTTCTTC. The rearrangement uses TRBV4-1 and TRBJ2-1; 9 bases are a match to TRBD2. Germline V gene data show CDR1 as MGHRA and CDR2 as YSYEKL. Unmatched junction bases numbered 6, after V lost 0 bases and J lost 6 bases. The CDR3 totals 16 residues.

This sequence joins TRBV7-2 and TRBJ2-3, with 12 bases that match TRBD2. V lost 5 bases, J lost 5 bases, and 5 bases stayed unmatched. The CDR3 consists of 15 residues. Germline loops: CDR1 SGHTA, CDR2 FQGNSA. Written as DNA, the CDR3 is TGTGCCAGCAGCACCCCTAGCGGGGGGGGAGATACGCAGTATTTT. Residues: CASSTPSGGGDTQYF.